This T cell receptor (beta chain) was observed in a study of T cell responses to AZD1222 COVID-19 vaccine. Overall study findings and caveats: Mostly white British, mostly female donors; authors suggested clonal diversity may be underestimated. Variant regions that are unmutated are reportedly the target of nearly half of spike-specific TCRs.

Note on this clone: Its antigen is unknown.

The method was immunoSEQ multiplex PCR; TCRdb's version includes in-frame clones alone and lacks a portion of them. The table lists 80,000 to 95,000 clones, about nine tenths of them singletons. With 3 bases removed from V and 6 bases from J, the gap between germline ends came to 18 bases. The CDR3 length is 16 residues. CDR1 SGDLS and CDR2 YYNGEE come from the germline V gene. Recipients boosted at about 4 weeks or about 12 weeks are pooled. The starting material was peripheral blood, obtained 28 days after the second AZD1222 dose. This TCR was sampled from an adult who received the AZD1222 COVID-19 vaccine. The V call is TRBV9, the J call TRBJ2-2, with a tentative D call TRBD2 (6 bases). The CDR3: CASSAHVGLTSGELFF. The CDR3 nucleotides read TGTGCCAGCAGCGCCCACGTGGGACTCACGTCCGGGGAGCTGTTTTTT.